This is a list of T cell receptor beta chains from one sample in a study of human T cells and chemical hapten exposure. TCRdb re-derived calls from the RACE reads in MiXCR, one entry per CDR3 protein. The sample consists of about 200,000 distinct CDR3 sequences, around 25% of them appearing once. Here the sequenced sample was whole blood, taken in connection with sensitization to the hapten diphenylcyclopropenone (DPC). The receptors here all came from a woman aged 35 to 49 with alopecia areata. Some clones in this sample may be carry-over from other donors' samples. Each CDR3 is given with its conserved first and last residue. D genes are given only for firm matches. Clone size, where shown, is once, few, many, or a class for clones that have expanded.

clone size | D gene | J gene | V gene | CDR3 DNA | CDR3 protein
few | TRBD1 | TRBJ1-1 | TRBV29-1 | TGCAGCGCCGGACAGGTGAGGGCTGAAGCTTTCTTT | CSAGQVRAEAFF
once | TRBD1 | TRBJ2-3 | TRBV5-1 | TGCGCCAGCAGCTTCAACAAGGGGGCAAATACGCAGTATTTT | CASSFNKGANTQYF
few | NA | TRBJ2-1 | TRBV20-1 | TGCAGTGCTAGCCGTCCTACAGGTTACAATGAGCAGTTCTTC | CSASRPTGYNEQFF
NA | NA | TRBJ2-6 | TRBV29-1 | TGCAGCGTTGATGGTTCGGGGGCCAACGTCCTGACTTTC | CSVDGSGANVLTF
NA | NA | TRBJ2-7 | TRBV6-2/TRBV6-3 | TGTGTCAGCAGTACCAGAACCTCCTACGAGCAGTACTTC | CVSSTRTSYEQYF
few | NA | TRBJ2-3 | TRBV28 | TGTGCCAGCAGTTTCAACGGGAGAGTTTTTACAGATACGCAGTATTTT | CASSFNGRVFTDTQYF
NA | TRBD2 | TRBJ2-2 | TRBV7-2 | TGTGCCAGCAGCTTAGCGGGACTAGTGAACACCGGGGAGCTGTTTTTT | CASSLAGLVNTGELFF
few | TRBD1 | TRBJ1-2 | TRBV29-1 | TGCAGCGTTGGACAGGGGGCGGACTATGGCTACACCTTC | CSVGQGADYGYTF
NA | TRBD2 | TRBJ2-3 | TRBV7-3 | TGTGCCAGCAGCTTAAACCTAGCGGGAGGAACAGATACGCAGTATTTT | CASSLNLAGGTDTQYF
few | NA | TRBJ2-1 | TRBV15 | TGTGCCACCAGCAGAGATCAGGGACCGACCGGATTC | CATSRDQGPTGF
NA | TRBD1 | TRBJ2-1 | TRBV6-6 | TGTGCCAGCGATAGACCGGGACAGGGGGCGAATGAGCAGTTCTTC | CASDRPGQGANEQFF
NA | NA | TRBJ2-5 | TRBV20-1 | TGCAGTGCGACTCAGGGGGGGGAGACCCAGTACTTC | CSATQGGETQYF
NA | NA | TRBJ2-4 | TRBV14 | TGTGCCAGCAGCCAAGCTATGGAGACAGCCAAAAACATTCAGTACTTC | CASSQAMETAKNIQYF
NA | NA | TRBJ1-6 | TRBV28 | TGTGCCAGCATGTGGCCAGAGGGGAGCTCCTATAATTCACCCCTCCACTTT | CASMWPEGSSYNSPLHF
NA | TRBD1 | TRBJ2-3 | TRBV6-5 | TGTGCCAGCAGTTACGGACAGGGCACAGATACGCAGTATTTT | CASSYGQGTDTQYF
few | NA | TRBJ1-4 | TRBV6-6 | TGTGCCAGCAGCCAAAGCAGGGATACGGAAAAACTGTTTTTT | CASSQSRDTEKLFF
NA | NA | TRBJ2-7 | TRBV11-1 | TGTGCCAGCAGCGTGGGCCGCTACGAGCAGTACTTC | CASSVGRYEQYF
few | NA | TRBJ2-7 | TRBV5-6 | TGTGCCAGCAGCTTCGGGAACTCCTACGAGCAGTACTTC | CASSFGNSYEQYF
NA | NA | TRBJ2-1 | TRBV29-1 | TGCAGCGTTTCGGGAGAGTCGTCCTACAATGAGCAGTTCTTC | CSVSGESSYNEQFF
NA | TRBD1 | TRBJ1-5 | TRBV20-1 | TGCAGTGCTAGCTTACCGGGACAGGGAAATCAGCCCCAGCATTTT | CSASLPGQGNQPQHF
few | TRBD2 | TRBJ2-4 | TRBV15 | TGTGCCACCAGCAGAGATGGGACTAGCGGAAGCATTCAGTACTTC | CATSRDGTSGSIQYF
few | TRBD2 | TRBJ2-1 | TRBV20-1 | TGCAGTGCTACAGGACTAGCGGGCTACAATGAGCAGTTCTTC | CSATGLAGYNEQFF
NA | NA | TRBJ2-1 | TRBV6-6 | TGTGCCAGCAGTTACGGGTCCGCCTACAATGAGCAGTTCTTC | CASSYGSAYNEQFF
NA | TRBD1 | TRBJ2-5 | TRBV29-1 | TGCAGCGGGACGGGACAGGGATTCGGTGAGACCCAGTACTTC | CSGTGQGFGETQYF
many | NA | TRBJ2-2 | TRBV10-3 | TGTGCCACGTCGGGCGGGACCGCGGGGACCGGGGAGCTGTTTTTT | CATSGGTAGTGELFF
few | TRBD2 | TRBJ2-1 | TRBV4-3 | TGCGCCAGCAGCCAAGAGGCACTAGCGGCCTCCTACAATGAGCAGTTCTTC | CASSQEALAASYNEQFF
NA | NA | TRBJ2-1 | TRBV24-1 | TGTGCCACCAGTGCCGGGGGTAGTTACAATGAGCAGTTCTTC | CATSAGGSYNEQFF
NA | TRBD1 | TRBJ2-5 | TRBV7-2 | TGTGCCAGCAGCTTAATCAGGGGGTACCAAGAGACCCAGTACTTC | CASSLIRGYQETQYF
many | TRBD1 | TRBJ2-1 | TRBV29-1 | TGCAGCGTTGAAGTCGGGGGACAGGGGTTCTTC | CSVEVGGQGFF
NA | NA | TRBJ1-5 | TRBV28 | TGTGCCAGCAGTCCGAATCAGCCCCAGCATTTT | CASSPNQPQHF
few | TRBD2 | TRBJ2-2 | TRBV20-1 | TGCAGTGCTCGTCCTAGCGGGAGACAGGACACCGGGGAGCTGTTTTTT | CSARPSGRQDTGELFF
NA | TRBD1 | TRBJ2-7 | TRBV19 | TGTGCCAGTAGTTTCCGGGACAGGGGGCTCTACGAGCAGTACTTC | CASSFRDRGLYEQYF
NA | NA | TRBJ1-6 | TRBV10-2 | TGCGCCAGCAGCGACACCGGCGGCATTTCGAGGGCACCCCTCCACTTT | CASSDTGGISRAPLHF
few | TRBD1 | TRBJ2-2 | TRBV28 | TGTGCCAGCAGTCTGGGGACAGGGGGAATGGCCGGGGAGCTGTTTTTT | CASSLGTGGMAGELFF
few | NA | TRBJ1-5 | TRBV6-2/TRBV6-3 | TGTGCCAGCCGCCAAGGGCAGCTCCTAGCAGGCAATCAGCCCCAGCATTTT | CASRQGQLLAGNQPQHF
few | NA | TRBJ2-1 | TRBV3-2 | TGTGCCAGCACCACCAAGGACAGGGTCAATGAGCAGTTCTTC | CASTTKDRVNEQFF
few | NA | TRBJ1-6 | TRBV6-5 | TGTGCCAGCAGTAGCGCTGGGGCTGGCTCACCCCTCCACTTT | CASSSAGAGSPLHF
few | NA | TRBJ2-7 | TRBV9 | TGTGCCAGCAGCGTAGAAGGGGATTCTCTCAACGAGCAGTACTTC | CASSVEGDSLNEQYF
once | NA | TRBJ2-5 | TRBV7-2 | TGTGCCAGCAGCGCGCAGCCTAACGGGAGAGAAGAGACCCAGTACTTC | CASSAQPNGREETQYF
many | NA | TRBJ2-1 | TRBV4-3 | TGCGCCAGCAGCCAAGGCAGCCTAGTCAACAATGAGCAGTTCTTC | CASSQGSLVNNEQFF
NA | NA | TRBJ2-5 | TRBV20-1 | TGCAGTGCTAGAGTTCCCCCCGGGTACCAAGAGACCCAGTACTTC | CSARVPPGYQETQYF
few | TRBD1 | TRBJ1-5 | TRBV20-1 | TGCAGTGCTAGAGTGTTTGGACAGGGAGTCAATCAGCCCCAGCATTTT | CSARVFGQGVNQPQHF
NA | NA | TRBJ2-4 | TRBV7-2 | TGTGCCAGCAGCTTAAGCGCGCTAGCCAAAAACATTCAGTACTTC | CASSLSALAKNIQYF
NA | TRBD1 | TRBJ2-7 | TRBV13 | TGTGCCAGCAGCTTAGCAGGACAGGGGGCGCGTGAGCAGTACTTC | CASSLAGQGAREQYF
few | NA | TRBJ2-6 | TRBV20-1 | TGCAGTGCTGTCGCTCCGGGACTCTCGGAAAGGGGGGCCAACGTCCTGACTTTC | CSAVAPGLSERGANVLTF
few | NA | TRBJ2-1 | TRBV20-1 | TGCAGTGCTAGTAAGGGGGGAGGTGAGCAGTTCTTC | CSASKGGGEQFF
many | TRBD1 | TRBJ2-7 | TRBV6-5 | TGTGCCAGCAGTTACCGGGACAGCCCCTACGAGCAGTACTTC | CASSYRDSPYEQYF
NA | TRBD1 | TRBJ1-4 | TRBV4-1 | TGCGCCAGCAGCCCTCCCTTCACAGGGGACTTTGGAGAAAAACTGTTTTTT | CASSPPFTGDFGEKLFF
NA | NA | TRBJ2-1 | TRBV3-1 | TGTGCCAGCAGCCAAGGTCGGCTAAATGAGCAGTTCTTC | CASSQGRLNEQFF
once | TRBD1 | TRBJ1-2 | TRBV7-2 | TGTGCCAGCAGCTTATCAGGGGGCACGAGCGGCTACACCTTC | CASSLSGGTSGYTF
NA | NA | TRBJ2-7 | TRBV21-1 | TGTGCCAGCAGCAAAGCCGAGGGGTCCACCTACGAGCAGTACTTC | CASSKAEGSTYEQYF
many | NA | TRBJ1-3 | TRBV5-6 | TGTGCCAGCAGCAAAACAAGCCACTCTGGAAACACCATATATTTT | CASSKTSHSGNTIYF